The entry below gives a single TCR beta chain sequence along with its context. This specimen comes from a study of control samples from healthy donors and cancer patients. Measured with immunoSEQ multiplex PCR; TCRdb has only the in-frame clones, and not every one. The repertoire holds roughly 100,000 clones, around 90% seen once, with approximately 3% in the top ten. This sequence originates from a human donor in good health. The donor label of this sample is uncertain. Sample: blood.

The CDR3 DNA is TGTGCCAGAAGCTACCCGGACAGGATGGGGGAGCAGTACGTC. As protein: CARSYPDRMGEQYV. The chain recombines TRBV5-3 with TRBJ2-7; 7 bases agree with TRBD1. TRBV5-3 is reported as an ORF; its role is uncertain. V lost 3 bases, J lost 7 bases, and 10 bases stayed unmatched. CDR3 length: 14 residues.